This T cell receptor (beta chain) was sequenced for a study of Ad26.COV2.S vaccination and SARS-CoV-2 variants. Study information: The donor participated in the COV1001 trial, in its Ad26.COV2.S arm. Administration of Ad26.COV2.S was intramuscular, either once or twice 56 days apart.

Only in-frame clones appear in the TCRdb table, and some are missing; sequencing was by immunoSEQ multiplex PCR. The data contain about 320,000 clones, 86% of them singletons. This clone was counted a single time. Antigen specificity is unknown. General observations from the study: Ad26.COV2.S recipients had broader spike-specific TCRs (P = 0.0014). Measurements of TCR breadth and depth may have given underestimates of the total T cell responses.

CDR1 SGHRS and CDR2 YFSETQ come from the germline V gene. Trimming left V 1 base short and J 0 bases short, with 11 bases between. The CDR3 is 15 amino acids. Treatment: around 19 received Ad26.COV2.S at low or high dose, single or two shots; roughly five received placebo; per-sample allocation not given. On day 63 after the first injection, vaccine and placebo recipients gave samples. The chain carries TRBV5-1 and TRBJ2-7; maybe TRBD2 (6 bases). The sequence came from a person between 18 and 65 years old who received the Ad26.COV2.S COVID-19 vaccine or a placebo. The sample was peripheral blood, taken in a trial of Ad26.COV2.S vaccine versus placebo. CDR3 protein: CASSLFAGISYEQYF. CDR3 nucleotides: TGCGCCAGCAGCTTGTTTGCGGGGATCTCCTACGAGCAGTACTTC.